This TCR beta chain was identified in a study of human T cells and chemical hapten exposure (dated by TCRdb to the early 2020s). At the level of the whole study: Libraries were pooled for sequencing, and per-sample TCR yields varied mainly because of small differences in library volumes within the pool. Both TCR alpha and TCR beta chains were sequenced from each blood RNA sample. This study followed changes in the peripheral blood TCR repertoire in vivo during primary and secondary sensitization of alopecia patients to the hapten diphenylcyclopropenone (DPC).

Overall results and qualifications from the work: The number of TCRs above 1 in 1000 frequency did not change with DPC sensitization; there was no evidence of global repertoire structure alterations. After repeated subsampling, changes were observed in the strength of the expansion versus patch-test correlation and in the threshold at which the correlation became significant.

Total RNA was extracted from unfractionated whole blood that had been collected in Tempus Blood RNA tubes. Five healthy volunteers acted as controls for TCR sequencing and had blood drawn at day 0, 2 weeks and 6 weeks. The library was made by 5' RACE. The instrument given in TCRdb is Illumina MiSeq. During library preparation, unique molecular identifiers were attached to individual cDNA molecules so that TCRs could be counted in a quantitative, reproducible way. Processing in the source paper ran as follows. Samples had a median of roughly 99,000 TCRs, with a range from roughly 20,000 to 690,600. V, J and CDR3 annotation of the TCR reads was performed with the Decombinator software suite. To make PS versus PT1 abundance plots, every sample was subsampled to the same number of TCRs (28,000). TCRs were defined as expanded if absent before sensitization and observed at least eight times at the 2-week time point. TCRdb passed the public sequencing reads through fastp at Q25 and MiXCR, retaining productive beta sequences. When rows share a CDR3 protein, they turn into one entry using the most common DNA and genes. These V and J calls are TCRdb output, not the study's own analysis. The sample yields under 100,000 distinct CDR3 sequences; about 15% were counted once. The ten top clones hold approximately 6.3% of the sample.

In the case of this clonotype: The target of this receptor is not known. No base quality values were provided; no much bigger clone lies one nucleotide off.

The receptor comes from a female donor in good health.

The DNA sequence follows: TGTGCCAGCGTCGGGGGGGATAGCACAGATACGCAGTATTTT. Its amino acids are CASVGGDSTDTQYF. The sequence links TRBV6-5 to TRBJ2-3; 8 bases in between match TRBD2. Trimmed from V: 8 bases; trimmed from J: 0 bases; junction bases lacking a gene match: 4. The CDR3 spans 14 residues, from the cysteine through the phenylalanine. The kept DNA is CDR3 alone, 42 bases in frame from the first base. According to the germline V gene, CDR1 reads MNHEY and CDR2 reads SVGAGI.